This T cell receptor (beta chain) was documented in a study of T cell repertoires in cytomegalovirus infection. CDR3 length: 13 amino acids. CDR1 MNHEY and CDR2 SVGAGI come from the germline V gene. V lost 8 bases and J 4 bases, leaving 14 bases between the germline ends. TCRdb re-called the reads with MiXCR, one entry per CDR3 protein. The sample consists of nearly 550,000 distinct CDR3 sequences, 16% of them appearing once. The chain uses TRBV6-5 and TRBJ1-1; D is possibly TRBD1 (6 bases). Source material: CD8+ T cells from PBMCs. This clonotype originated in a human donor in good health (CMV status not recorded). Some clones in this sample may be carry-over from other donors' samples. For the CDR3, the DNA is TGTGCCAGCGGGGGCAGCTCCGGCACTGAAGCTTTCTTT. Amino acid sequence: CASGGSSGTEAFF.